This T cell receptor (beta chain) was recorded in a study of blood T cell repertoires in COVID-19. Study-wide background: T cells, B-cell-depleted T cells, or PBMCs supplied cDNA or gDNA.

Source study methods: Amplification of reference gene primers provided the estimated nucleated cell counts. Measured with immunoSEQ multiplex PCR; TCRdb has only the in-frame clones, and not every one. The DNA was the basis for D and trimming; V, J and clone size are from that table. The data show 35,000 to 50,000 clones, with about four fifths seen just once and more than 20% held by the top ten. CDR1 SGHVS and CDR2 FQNEAQ come from the germline V gene. The CDR3 extends over 16 amino acids. V was clipped by 1 base and J by 8 bases, with 20 bases between them. The chain recombines TRBV7-8 with TRBJ1-1; D possibly corresponds to TRBD1 (5 bases). The sequence was obtained from a human donor with acute or convalescent COVID-19. The donor label of this sample is uncertain. The sequencing sample was made of peripheral blood. The CDR3 DNA is TGTGCCAGCAGCTTAGGGGAAGGACACGGGTCCCGCGAAGCTTTCTTT. It yields the protein CASSLGEGHGSREAFF.